The entry below describes one TCR beta chain. The antigen it recognizes is unknown. It has no much larger one-base neighbor in the sample; base qualities were not kept. The library was made by the immunoSEQ multiplex PCR assay. The immuneACCESS repertoire file appears here via TCRdb, limited to in-frame rearrangements. These files lack a portion of the clones; in checked studies, under half of the deficit traces to unresolved V genes, and the cause of the others is not known. The sample table lists 75,000 to 100,000 clones, about 95% of them with a count of one. The ten top clones hold 0.26% of the sample. The CDR1 and CDR2 encoded by the germline V gene are SQVTM and ANQGSEA. V was cut back by 7 bases and J by 5 bases, leaving a gap of 14 bases between them. The CDR3 numbers 12 residues from cysteine through phenylalanine. The DNA shown is the 36-base CDR3, in frame from base 1. This sample is part of a study of technical replicates of blood from a handful of donors (dated 2017 in TCRdb).

The sequence came from a human donor in good health. Sequenced sample: T cells isolated from PBMCs. The chain was built from TRBV29-1 and TRBJ2-5; 5 matching bases give a weak D call of TRBD2. The DNA is as follows: TGCAGCGCCGTCCCGGGATTGGAGACCCAGTACTTC. This translates into CSAVPGLETQYF.